Presented here are 5 T cell receptor beta chains from one specimen sequenced in a study of cytomegalovirus exposure and HLA in healthy donors. The PCR was carried out with 60 Vbeta primers and 13 Jbeta primers. The repertoire was sequenced with immunoSEQ multiplex PCR; TCRdb's copy has only in-frame clones and lacks some. The sample carries approximately 100,000 clones, about 76% recorded once. Sequenced: PBMCs. The receptors stem from a man in his forties or fifties in good health and CMV-seronegative.

This chain connects TRBV2 to TRBJ1-2; TRBD1 is a possible D gene (5 bases). Germline V gene sequence: CDR1 SNHLY, CDR2 FYNNEI. The CDR3 runs to 13 residues. Trimming took 9 bases from V and 4 from J, leaving 15 bases between them. The CDR3 loop reads CASMLLQGYGYTF. CDR3 nucleotides: TGTGCCAGTATGTTACTCCAGGGCTATGGCTACACCTTC.

The CDR3 DNA sequence: TGCGCCAGCAGCCAAGGAGCGAGAGCGGGGGGGCTAGGCAATGAGCAGTTCTTC. Its protein product is CASSQGARAGGLGNEQFF. The V and J genes are TRBV4-3 and TRBJ2-1, with 10 bases fitting TRBD2. V trimming: 1 base; J trimming: 6 bases; junction bases outside the gene matches: 12. The CDR3 has 18 residues. CDR1 and CDR2 from the germline V gene are LGHNA and YSLEER.

The V call is TRBV6-5, the J call TRBJ2-5; maybe TRBD2 (6 bases). CDR3 length equals 15 residues. Per the germline V gene, CDR1 is MNHEY and CDR2 is SVGAGI. Trimming pared 4 bases from V and 2 bases from J, leaving 14 bases between. The CDR3 region is CASSSPGTGQETQYF. The CDR3 DNA reads as TGTGCCAGCAGTTCACCCGGGACTGGGCAAGAGACCCAGTACTTC.

V is TRBV30 and J is TRBJ1-4; 7 bases are a match to TRBD1. CDR1 GTSNPN and CDR2 SVGIG come from the germline V gene (reference sequence). This CDR3 comprises 14 residues. V trimming: 1 base; J trimming: 2 bases; junction bases outside the gene matches: 1. DNA of the CDR3: TGTGCCTGGAGTGCGGGACAGACTAATGAAAAACTGTTTTTT. The encoded protein is CAWSAGQTNEKLFF.

The chain carries TRBV11-2 and TRBJ1-5, with D hard to call. The CDR3 totals 13 residues. Looked up from germline, CDR1 is SGHAT and CDR2 is FQNNGV. Trimming removed 5 bases at V and 4 bases at J, with 9 bases between. The DNA of the CDR3 is TGTGCCAGCAGCAGGACTTTTAATCAGCCCCAGCATTTT. The encoded protein is CASSRTFNQPQHF.